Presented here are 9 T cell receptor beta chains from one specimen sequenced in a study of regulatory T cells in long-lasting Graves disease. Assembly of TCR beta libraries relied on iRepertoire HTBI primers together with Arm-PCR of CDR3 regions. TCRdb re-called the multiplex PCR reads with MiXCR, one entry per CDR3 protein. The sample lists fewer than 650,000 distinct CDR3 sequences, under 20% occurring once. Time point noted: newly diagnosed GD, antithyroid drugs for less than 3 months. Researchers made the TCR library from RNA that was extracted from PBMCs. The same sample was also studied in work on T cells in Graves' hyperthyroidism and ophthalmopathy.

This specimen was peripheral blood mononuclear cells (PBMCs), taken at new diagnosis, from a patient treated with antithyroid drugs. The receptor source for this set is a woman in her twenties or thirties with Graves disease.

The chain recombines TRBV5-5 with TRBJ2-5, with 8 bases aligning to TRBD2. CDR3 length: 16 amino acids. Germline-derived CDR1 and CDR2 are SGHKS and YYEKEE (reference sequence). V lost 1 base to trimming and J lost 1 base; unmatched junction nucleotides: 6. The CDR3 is CASSLLGTSGQETQYF. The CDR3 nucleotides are TGTGCCAGCAGCTTGTTGGGAACTAGCGGCCAAGAGACCCAGTACTTC.

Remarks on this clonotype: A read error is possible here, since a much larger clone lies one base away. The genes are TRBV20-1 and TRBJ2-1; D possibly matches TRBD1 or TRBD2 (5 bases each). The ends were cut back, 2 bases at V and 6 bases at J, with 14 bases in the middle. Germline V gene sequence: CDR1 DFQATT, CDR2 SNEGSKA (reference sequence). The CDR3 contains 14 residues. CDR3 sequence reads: CSARMGELFNEQFF. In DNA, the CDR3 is TGCAGTGCTAGAATGGGGGAGTTGTTCAATGAGCAGTTCTTC.

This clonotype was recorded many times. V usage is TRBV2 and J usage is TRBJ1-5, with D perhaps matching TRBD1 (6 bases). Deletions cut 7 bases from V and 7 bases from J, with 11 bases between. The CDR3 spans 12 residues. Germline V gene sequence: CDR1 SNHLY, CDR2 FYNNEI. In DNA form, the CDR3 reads TGTGCCAGCACACAGGGTAGCCAGCCCCAGCATTTT. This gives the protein CASTQGSQPQHF.

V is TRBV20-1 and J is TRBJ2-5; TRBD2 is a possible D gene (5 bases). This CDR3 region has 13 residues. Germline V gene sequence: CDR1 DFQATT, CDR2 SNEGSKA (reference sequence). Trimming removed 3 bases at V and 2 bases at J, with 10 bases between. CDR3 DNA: TGCAGTGCTAGGGTATCGGGGCAAGAGACCCAGTACTTC. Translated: CSARVSGQETQYF.

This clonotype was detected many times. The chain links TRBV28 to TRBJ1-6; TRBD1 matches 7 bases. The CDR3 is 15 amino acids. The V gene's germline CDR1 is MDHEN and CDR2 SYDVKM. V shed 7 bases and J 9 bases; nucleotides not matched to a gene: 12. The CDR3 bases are TGTGCCAGCACCAGGGGTACAGGGGCGAGTTCACCCCTCCACTTT. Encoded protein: CASTRGTGASSPLHF.

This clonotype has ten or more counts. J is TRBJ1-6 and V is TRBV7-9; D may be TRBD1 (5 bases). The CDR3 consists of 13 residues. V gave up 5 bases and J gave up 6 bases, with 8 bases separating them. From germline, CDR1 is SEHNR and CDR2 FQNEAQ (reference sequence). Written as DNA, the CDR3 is TGTGCCAGCAGCCAGGGAATTAATTCACCCCTCCACTTT. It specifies CASSQGINSPLHF.

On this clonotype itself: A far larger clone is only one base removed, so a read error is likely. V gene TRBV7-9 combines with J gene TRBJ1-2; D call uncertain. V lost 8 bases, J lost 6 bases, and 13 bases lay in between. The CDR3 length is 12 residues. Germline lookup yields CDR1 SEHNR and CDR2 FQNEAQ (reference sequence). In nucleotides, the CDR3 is TGTGCCAGCGGTGTCGTGCAGAATGGCTACACCTTC. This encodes CASGVVQNGYTF. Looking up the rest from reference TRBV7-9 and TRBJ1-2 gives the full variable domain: DTGVSQNPRHKITKRGQNVTFRCDPISEHNRLYWYRQTLGQGPEFLTYFQNEAQLEKSRLLSDRFSAERPKGSFSTLEIQRTEQGDSAMYLCASGVVQNGYTFGSGTRLTVV.

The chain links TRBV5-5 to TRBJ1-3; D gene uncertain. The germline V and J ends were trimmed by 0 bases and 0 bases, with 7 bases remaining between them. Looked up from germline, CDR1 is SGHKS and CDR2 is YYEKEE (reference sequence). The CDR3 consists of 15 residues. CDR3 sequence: CASSLEFFSGNTIYF. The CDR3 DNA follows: TGTGCCAGCAGCTTGGAGTTTTTCTCTGGAAACACCATATATTTT.

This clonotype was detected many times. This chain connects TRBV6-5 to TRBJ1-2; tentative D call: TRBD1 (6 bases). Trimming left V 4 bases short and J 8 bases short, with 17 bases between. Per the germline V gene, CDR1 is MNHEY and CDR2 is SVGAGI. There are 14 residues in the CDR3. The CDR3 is CASSFVGGRDGYTF. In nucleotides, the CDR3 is TGTGCCAGCAGTTTTGTGGGGGGCCGTGACGGCTACACCTTC.